The next 20 T cell receptor beta chains were all read from a single sample in a study of T cell changes during pregnancy in multiple sclerosis. Clones were read by immunoSEQ multiplex PCR, and TCRdb kept only the in-frame ones, dropping some. The sample has 80,000 to 130,000 clones; about 92% are singletons. The specimen was peripheral blood, collected in the second trimester of pregnancy. The receptors come from a female donor with multiple sclerosis, enrolled in a pregnancy study.

This clone showed up just once. The rearrangement links TRBV7-2 to TRBJ2-1; 9 bases are shared with TRBD2. In germline, CDR1 is SGHTA, CDR2 FQGNSA. The CDR3 has 16 residues. J gave up 7 bases and V 1 base, and 8 bases lay outside the gene matches. The CDR3 bases are TGTGCCAGCAGCTTAGATCCAGCGGGGGGCTTTAATGAGCAGTTCTTC. This encodes CASSLDPAGGFNEQFF.

The genes are TRBV18 and TRBJ1-5; 8 bases are a match to TRBD1. The CDR3 has 15 amino acids. V trimming: 4 bases; J trimming: 4 bases; junction bases outside the gene matches: 6. Germline-derived CDR1 and CDR2 are KGHSH and LQKENI. CDR3 residues: CASSQDRAKNQPQHF. As DNA, the CDR3 is TGTGCCAGCTCACAGGACAGGGCGAAAAATCAGCCCCAGCATTTT.

The chain uses TRBV7-2 and TRBJ2-1, with D unclear. Trimming removed 1 base from V and 8 bases from J, with 9 bases in between. Germline V gene lookup returns CDR1 SGHTA and CDR2 FQGNSA. The CDR3 has 13 residues. The CDR3 spells CASSLGHSDEQFF. The DNA for the CDR3 is TGTGCCAGCAGCTTAGGACACTCCGATGAGCAGTTCTTC.

V and J are TRBV19 and TRBJ2-7; D gene unclear. Trimming cost V 1 base and J 2 bases, with 9 bases left between them. Germline V gene data show CDR1 as LNHDA and CDR2 as SQIVND (reference sequence). The CDR3 is 14 residues long. Written as DNA, the CDR3 is TGTGCCAGTAGTATAGGTGGCGGTCCCTACGAGCAGTACTTC. Residues: CASSIGGGPYEQYF.

The chain uses TRBV10-3 and TRBJ2-7; 8 bases align to TRBD1. Trimming removed 5 bases from V and 1 base from J; junction bases left unmatched: 1. The germline gives CDR1 ENHRY, CDR2 SYGVKD. This CDR3 has 13 amino acids. CDR3 coding DNA: TGTGCCATCAGTACAGGGGGGTCCTACGAGCAGTACTTC. This encodes CAISTGGSYEQYF.

The chain employs TRBV19 and TRBJ2-5; 8 positions agree with TRBD2. Looked up from germline, CDR1 is LNHDA and CDR2 is SQIVND (reference sequence). This CDR3 is built from 17 residues. The ends lost 5 bases at V and 2 bases at J; junction bases unmatched: 13. CDR3 loop: CASSPIGGTRRQETQYF. CDR3 nucleotide sequence: TGTGCCAGTAGTCCAATTGGGGGGACTAGGAGGCAAGAGACCCAGTACTTC.

The gene calls are TRBV27 and TRBJ1-2; tentatively, D is TRBD1 (5 bases). The V and J ends lost 1 base and 8 bases respectively, with 14 bases between them. Germline V CDR1 and CDR2: MNHEY, SMNVEV (reference sequence). This CDR3 region has 14 residues. The CDR3 spells CASSLLGQGRGYTF. CDR3 coding DNA: TGTGCCAGCAGTTTATTAGGGCAGGGAAGGGGCTACACCTTC.

The V call is TRBV18, the J call TRBJ2-3, with 12 bases fitting TRBD1. V lost 3 bases to trimming and J lost 6 bases; unmatched junction nucleotides: 4. CDR1 is KGHSH and CDR2 is LQKENI in the germline V gene. There are 15 residues in the CDR3. The chain's CDR3 is CASSPGTGGFDTQYF. CDR3 bases: TGTGCCAGCTCACCTGGGACAGGGGGCTTTGATACGCAGTATTTT.

The V call is TRBV5-1, the J call TRBJ2-1, with 9 bases aligning to TRBD2. This CDR3 has 15 amino acids. Germline values: CDR1 SGHRS, CDR2 YFSETQ. V lost 4 bases and J lost 5; bases outside the gene matches: 7. CDR3 protein: CASSAGGVQNNEQFF. CDR3 coding DNA: TGCGCCAGCAGCGCGGGGGGGGTTCAGAACAATGAGCAGTTCTTC.

The rearrangement uses TRBV21-1 and TRBJ1-1; the D call in the table, TRBD1, was not verified against the DNA. TRBV21-1 is a pseudogene locus. The CDR3 is 14 amino acids. CDR3 sequence (DNA): TGTGCCAGCAGCCCTATGGACAGAAACACTGAAGCTTTCTTT. The encoded protein is CASSPMDRNTEAFF.

The chain joins TRBV5-1 to TRBJ2-3, with TRBD2 identical over 11 bases. The CDR3 loop spans 17 amino acids. With V trimmed by 1 base and J by 2 bases, 6 bases remained unmatched. CDR1 and CDR2 from the germline V gene are SGHRS and YFSETQ. In DNA form, the CDR3 reads TGCGCCAGCAGCTTGTATACTAGCGGGGGAACCACAGATACGCAGTATTTT. Its translation is CASSLYTSGGTTDTQYF.

DNA for the CDR3: TGTGCCAGCAGCTTGGGAGCCGGGACAGGGAACTACGAGCAGTACTTC. It translates to CASSLGAGTGNYEQYF. The chain employs TRBV5-4 and TRBJ2-7, with 9 positions matching TRBD1. The ends lost 0 bases at V and 3 bases at J; junction bases unmatched: 7. Germline assignment: CDR1 SGHNT and CDR2 YYREEE (reference sequence). This CDR3 region has 16 residues.

The chain links TRBV4-2 to TRBJ2-1, with 9 bases aligning to TRBD2. With V trimmed by 2 bases and J by 6 bases, 2 bases remained unmatched. The CDR3 extends over 14 amino acids. CDR1 LGHNA and CDR2 YNFKEQ come from the germline V gene. As DNA, the CDR3 is TGTGCCAGCAGCCAAATACTAGCGGGCAATGAGCAGTTCTTC. Translation gives CASSQILAGNEQFF.

The rearrangement joins TRBV7-2 to TRBJ1-2; 7 nucleotides match TRBD1. Germline V gene data show CDR1 as SGHTA and CDR2 as FQGNSA. The CDR3 has 13 amino acids. J lost 8 bases, V lost 3 bases, and 6 bases had no gene match. In DNA, the CDR3 is TGTGCCAGCAGCTTCGGACAGGATCGGGGCTACACCTTC. This codes for CASSFGQDRGYTF.

The CDR3 here is CASSYSGTGEKLFF. DNA for the CDR3: TGTGCCAGCAGTTATTCCGGGACAGGCGAAAAACTGTTTTTT. V usage is TRBV2 and J usage is TRBJ1-4; 8 bases match TRBD1. The germline CDR1 and CDR2 sequences are SNHLY and FYNNEI. Losses at the gene ends were 5 bases for V and 8 bases for J; bases not matched to a gene: 7. CDR3 length: 14 amino acids.

The J gene is TRBJ2-7, the V gene TRBV5-1, with 7 bases matching TRBD1. There are 14 residues in the CDR3. Trimming removed 4 bases from V and 4 bases from J; junction bases left unmatched: 8. Germline V gives CDR1 SGHRS, CDR2 YFSETQ. The CDR3 loop is CASSTLDRRYEQYF. CDR3 bases: TGCGCCAGCAGCACGTTGGACAGGCGATACGAGCAGTACTTC.

Points on this clone: At the DNA level, this CDR3 is encoded by other sequences in the same sample as well. The chain joins TRBV6-1 to TRBJ2-7; 16 positions match TRBD2. This CDR3 is built from 19 residues. J lost 2 bases, V lost 0 bases, and 7 bases had no gene match. Germline CDR1 and CDR2: MNHNS and SASEGT. Here the CDR3 reads CASSEALLGTSGRAYEQYF. CDR3 nucleotide sequence: TGTGCCAGCAGTGAAGCGCTACTAGGGACTAGCGGGAGGGCCTACGAGCAGTACTTC.

The rearrangement links TRBV7-9 to TRBJ2-3; 12 nucleotides line up with TRBD2. Germline CDR1 SEHNR, CDR2 FQNEAQ (reference sequence). Trimming cost V 2 bases and J 3 bases; bases outside gene matches: 9. The CDR3 length is 18 residues. The CDR3 DNA reads as TGTGCCAGCAGCTTACCCCGCCGACTAGCGGGAGTAACAGATACGCAGTATTTT. This codes for CASSLPRRLAGVTDTQYF.

The J gene is TRBJ1-3, the V gene TRBV7-9; tentatively, D is TRBD1 (5 bases). CDR1 SEHNR and CDR2 FQNEAQ come from the germline V gene (reference sequence). This CDR3 is built from 14 residues. The V end was cut by 6 bases, the J end by 4 bases, with 13 bases between. CDR3 nucleotides: TGTGCCAGCAGAAAAGACAGCCGCGGAAACACCATATATTTT. Amino acids: CASRKDSRGNTIYF.

The rearrangement joins TRBV7-2 to TRBJ1-1; D gene unclear. CDR3 length equals 13 residues. The V and J ends lost 1 base and 5 bases respectively, with 8 bases between them. Germline V lookup: CDR1 SGHTA, CDR2 FQGNSA. The CDR3 protein is CASSLVPGTEAFF. The CDR3 region has the DNA TGTGCCAGCAGCTTAGTACCGGGAACTGAAGCTTTCTTT.